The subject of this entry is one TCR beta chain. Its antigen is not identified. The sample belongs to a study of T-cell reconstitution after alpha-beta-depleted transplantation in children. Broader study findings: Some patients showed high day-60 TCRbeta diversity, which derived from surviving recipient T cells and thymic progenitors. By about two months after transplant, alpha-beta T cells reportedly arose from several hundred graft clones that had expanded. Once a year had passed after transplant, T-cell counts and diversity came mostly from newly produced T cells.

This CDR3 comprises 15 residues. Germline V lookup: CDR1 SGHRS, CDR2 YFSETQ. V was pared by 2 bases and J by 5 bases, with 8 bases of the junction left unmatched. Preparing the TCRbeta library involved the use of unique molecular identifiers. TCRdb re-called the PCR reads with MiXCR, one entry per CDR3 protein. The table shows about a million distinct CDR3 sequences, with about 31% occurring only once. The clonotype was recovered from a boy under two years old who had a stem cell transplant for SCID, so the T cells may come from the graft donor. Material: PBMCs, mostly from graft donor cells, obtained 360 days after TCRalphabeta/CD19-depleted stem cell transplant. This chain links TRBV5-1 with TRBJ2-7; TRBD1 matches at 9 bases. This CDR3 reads CASSLRDRAAHEQYF. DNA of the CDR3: TGCGCCAGCAGCTTAAGGGACAGGGCGGCACACGAGCAGTACTTC.